A selection of T cell receptor beta chains follows, all from one sample in a study of T cell repertoires in cytomegalovirus infection. TCRdb recomputed calls from the reads with MiXCR, one row per CDR3 protein. The sample contains around 320,000 distinct CDR3 sequences, over 7.5% of which appear only once. Input material: PBMCs. Source of these receptors: a human donor in good health (CMV status not recorded). Some clones in this sample may be carry-over from other donors' samples. The CDR3 runs from the conserved cysteine through the conserved F or W. D genes are given only for firm matches. Only some rows state a clone size, as once, few, many or a class for expanded clones.

>many|TRBV29-1|TRBJ2-1|-|16
CSVEDNQGGSYNEQFF
TGCAGCGTTGAAGATAATCAGGGGGGATCCTACAATGAGCAGTTCTTC
>many|TRBV14|TRBJ1-1|-|13
CASSQGRLTEAFF
TGTGCCAGCAGCCAAGGCCGGCTCACTGAAGCTTTCTTT
>many|TRBV7-2|TRBJ2-3|-|18
CASSSNFPGPHQTDTQYF
TGTGCCAGCAGCTCAAACTTTCCGGGCCCCCATCAAACAGATACGCAGTATTTT
>few|TRBV20-1|TRBJ2-1|TRBD2|15
CSANVGLAGGNEQFF
TGCAGTGCAAACGTGGGGCTAGCGGGAGGTAATGAGCAGTTCTTC
>-|TRBV27|TRBJ2-1|-|15
CASSFGDIRPYEQFF
TGTGCCAGCAGTTTTGGGGACATCCGTCCCTATGAGCAGTTCTTC
>few|TRBV7-4|TRBJ2-1|TRBD2|18
CASSRTSGSGIWYNEQFF
TGTGCCAGCAGCCGGACTAGCGGGAGTGGTATTTGGTACAATGAGCAGTTCTTC
>few|TRBV7-3|TRBJ2-1|-|15
CASSLFGGAKNEQFF
TGTGCCAGCAGCTTATTTGGGGGGGCGAAAAATGAGCAGTTCTTC
>-|TRBV25-1|TRBJ1-2|-|17
CASSESIHAGGGYGYTF
TGTGCCAGCAGTGAATCAATCCACGCAGGTGGGGGCTATGGCTACACCTTC
>many|TRBV6-2/TRBV6-3|TRBJ1-1|TRBD1|14
CASSGDRVGTEAFF
TGTGCCAGCAGTGGGGACAGGGTGGGCACTGAAGCTTTCTTT
>-|TRBV9|TRBJ2-2|-|14
CASSAKQLTGELFF
TGTGCCAGCAGCGCGAAACAACTCACCGGGGAGCTGTTTTTT
>few|TRBV28|TRBJ2-3|-|17
CASSLGWDFPGTDTQYF
TGTGCCAGCAGTTTAGGGTGGGACTTTCCCGGCACAGATACGCAGTATTTT
>few|TRBV20-1|TRBJ1-3|-|14
CSARVYNSGNTIYF
TGCAGTGCTAGAGTTTACAACTCTGGAAACACCATATATTTT
>many|TRBV19|TRBJ2-7|-|13
CASSIGSNYEQYF
TGTGCCAGTAGTATAGGTTCCAACTACGAGCAGTACTTC
>-|TRBV20-1|TRBJ2-3|TRBD2|14
CSASGGGSTDTQYF
TGCAGTGCTAGCGGGGGGGGGTCCACAGATACGCAGTATTTT
>-|TRBV12-3/TRBV12-4|TRBJ2-3|-|13
CASTPLSGGTQYF
TGTGCCAGCACTCCCCTAAGTGGTGGTACGCAGTATTTT
>-|TRBV30|TRBJ2-3|-|12
CAWYQGADTQYF
TGTGCCTGGTACCAAGGGGCAGATACGCAGTATTTT
>few|TRBV19|TRBJ2-1|-|15
CASSIARDWFSEQFF
TGTGCCAGTAGTATTGCCAGGGATTGGTTCAGCGAGCAGTTCTTC
>many|TRBV7-2|TRBJ1-6|-|12
CASSFGNSPLHF
TGTGCCAGCAGCTTCGGGAATTCACCCCTCCACTTT
>few|TRBV19|TRBJ1-1|-|13
CASSWISNTEAFF
TGTGCCAGTAGTTGGATCTCGAACACTGAAGCTTTCTTT
>-|TRBV6-2/TRBV6-3|TRBJ2-5|TRBD2|16
CASSYQLAGGQETQYF
TGTGCCAGCAGTTATCAGCTAGCGGGGGGACAAGAGACCCAGTACTTC
>few|TRBV29-1|TRBJ1-2|-|13
CSVGRPLGYGYTF
TGCAGCGTTGGAAGACCGTTAGGGTATGGCTACACCTTC
>many|TRBV18|TRBJ2-7|-|14
CASSPQGGAYEQYF
TGTGCCAGCTCACCACAAGGGGGGGCCTACGAGCAGTACTTC
>many|TRBV7-3|TRBJ1-1|-|15
CASSLTGNVNTEAFF
TGTGCCAGCAGCTTAACGGGGAACGTCAACACTGAAGCTTTCTTT
>-|TRBV29-1|TRBJ2-3|-|11
CSLGSTDTQYF
TGCAGCCTGGGGTCGACAGATACGCAGTATTTT
>-|TRBV11-3|TRBJ1-5|-|13
CASSPQAHQPQHF
TGTGCCAGCAGCCCCCAGGCGCATCAGCCCCAGCATTTT
>few|TRBV5-6|TRBJ2-6|-|16
CASSLIQGSGANVLTF
TGTGCCAGCAGCTTGATTCAGGGGTCGGGGGCCAACGTCCTGACTTTC
>many|TRBV7-8|TRBJ2-2|TRBD1|15
CASSSRTGGSGELFF
TGTGCCAGCAGCTCCCGGACAGGGGGGTCCGGGGAGCTGTTTTTT
>-|TRBV4-1|TRBJ2-2|TRBD2|13
CASETSGTGELFF
TGCGCCAGCGAGACTAGCGGAACCGGGGAGCTGTTTTTT
>many|TRBV10-2|TRBJ1-5|TRBD1|15
CASSESDRANQPQHF
TGCGCCAGCAGTGAGTCGGACAGGGCCAATCAGCCCCAGCATTTT
>many|TRBV7-2|TRBJ1-2|-|14
CASSLFSGENGYTF
TGTGCCAGCAGCTTATTTTCGGGGGAAAATGGCTACACCTTC
>-|TRBV20-1|TRBJ2-7|-|11
CRVTRAYEQYF
TGCAGGGTGACTCGTGCCTACGAGCAGTACTTC
>many|TRBV7-2|TRBJ2-4|-|15
CASSAAGPKKNIQYF
TGTGCCAGCAGCGCCGCTGGGCCCAAAAAAAACATTCAGTACTTC
>many|TRBV7-2|TRBJ1-1|-|13
CASSLRPNTEAFF
TGTGCCAGCAGCTTACGGCCTAACACTGAAGCTTTCTTT
>few|TRBV6-2/TRBV6-3|TRBJ1-2|-|12
CASSTGMGGYTF
TGTGCCAGCAGTACAGGGATGGGTGGCTACACCTTC
>few|TRBV20-1|TRBJ2-5|-|14
CSAPPSRAPETQYF
TGCAGTGCCCCCCCCTCGAGGGCACCGGAGACCCAGTACTTC
>many|TRBV6-6|TRBJ2-5|TRBD1|14
CASRRGQPGETQYF
TGTGCCAGCAGACGGGGACAGCCCGGGGAGACCCAGTACTTC
>many|TRBV6-1|TRBJ1-2|TRBD1|15
CASTGQGAANYGYTF
TGTGCCAGCACCGGACAGGGGGCGGCAAACTATGGCTACACCTTC
>few|TRBV20-1|TRBJ2-5|TRBD2|17
CSAGRAGASGHQETQYF
TGCAGTGCCGGCAGAGCCGGGGCTAGCGGGCACCAAGAGACCCAGTACTTC
>many|TRBV7-2|TRBJ2-5|TRBD2|14
CASKDTGGQETQYF
TGTGCCAGCAAAGACACCGGGGGGCAAGAGACCCAGTACTTC
>-|TRBV6-8|TRBJ1-5|-|16
CASSEPPGGAHQPQHF
TGTGCCAGCAGTGAACCCCCCGGAGGGGCGCATCAGCCCCAGCATTTT
>many|TRBV12-3/TRBV12-4|TRBJ1-3|-|14
CASRQTASGNTIYF
TGTGCCAGCAGGCAGACGGCGTCTGGAAACACCATATATTTT
>-|TRBV7-9|TRBJ1-4|-|13
CASHTGQDEKLFF
TGTGCCAGCCACACAGGCCAGGACGAAAAACTGTTTTTT
>-|TRBV11-2|TRBJ1-1|TRBD1|16
CASSLMPGQGNTEAFF
TGTGCCAGCAGCCTCATGCCGGGACAGGGGAACACTGAAGCTTTCTTT
>-|TRBV4-1|TRBJ1-1|TRBD1|14
CASSQDDRGTEAFF
TGCGCCAGCAGCCAGGATGACAGGGGGACTGAAGCTTTCTTT
>many|TRBV7-2|TRBJ1-5|TRBD1|16
CASSSQGSDSNQPQHF
TGTGCCAGCAGCTCACAGGGGTCCGATAGCAATCAGCCCCAGCATTTT
>-|TRBV27|TRBJ1-1|-|15
CASSQTDAGNTGAFF
TGTGCCAGCAGTCAAACGGACGCCGGGAACACTGGAGCTTTCTTT
>-|TRBV6-6|TRBJ2-7|-|15
CASSSHQGLGYEQYF
TGTGCCAGCAGTTCCCACCAGGGGTTGGGCTACGAGCAGTACTTC
>many|TRBV11-2|TRBJ1-1|-|12
CASSLQGKEAFF
TGTGCCAGCAGCTTACAGGGAAAAGAAGCTTTCTTT
>-|TRBV28|TRBJ1-1|-|12
CASSFGRAEAFF
TGTGCCAGCAGTTTTGGGCGGGCTGAAGCTTTCTTT
>-|TRBV24-1|TRBJ2-4|TRBD1|13
CAVAGTGENIQYF
TGTGCCGTAGCCGGGACAGGAGAAAACATTCAGTACTTC
>many|TRBV4-3|TRBJ2-7|-|13
CASSQDAGYEQYF
TGCGCCAGCAGCCAAGACGCTGGTTACGAGCAGTACTTC
>many|TRBV11-3|TRBJ2-5|TRBD2|18
CASSPNPRTSGGTETQYF
TGTGCCAGCAGCCCAAACCCTCGGACTAGCGGGGGGACGGAGACCCAGTACTTC
>-|TRBV10-3|TRBJ1-1|TRBD1|14
CAISERDRGTEAFF
TGTGCCATCAGTGAAAGGGACAGGGGAACTGAAGCTTTCTTT